This T cell receptor beta chain emerged from a study of CD8 T cells in ankylosing spondylitis. General study results and limits: The clones that were linked to disease were reported to be significantly enriched in matched synovial fluid samples from ankylosing spondylitis patients. Made up of under ten highly homologous variants, a TCR beta motif appeared characteristic of ankylosing spondylitis blood. Previous work reported some of these motif variants in the synovial fluid and blood of reactive arthritis.

Trimming pared 3 bases from V and 1 base from J, leaving 12 bases between. Germline CDR1 reads KGHDR; CDR2 reads SFDVKD. This CDR3 spans 16 amino acids. As concerns this clonotype: Its antigen remains unknown.

Construction of TCR beta libraries was performed using quantitative 5'-RACE with molecular barcodes. TCRdb used MiXCR to reprocess the 5' RACE reads, holding one entry per CDR3 protein. The table records roughly 440,000 distinct CDR3 sequences, 17% of them present only once. The source of this sequence is a male donor with ankylosing spondylitis. Specimen: blood, either unsorted or a sorted T cell fraction (not recorded which). The chain combines TRBV24-1 with TRBJ1-5; possibly TRBD1 for D (5 bases). The CDR3 loop reads CATSDGRAGSNQPQHF. The CDR3 DNA is TGTGCCACCAGTGATGGCCGGGCAGGGAGCAATCAGCCCCAGCATTTT.